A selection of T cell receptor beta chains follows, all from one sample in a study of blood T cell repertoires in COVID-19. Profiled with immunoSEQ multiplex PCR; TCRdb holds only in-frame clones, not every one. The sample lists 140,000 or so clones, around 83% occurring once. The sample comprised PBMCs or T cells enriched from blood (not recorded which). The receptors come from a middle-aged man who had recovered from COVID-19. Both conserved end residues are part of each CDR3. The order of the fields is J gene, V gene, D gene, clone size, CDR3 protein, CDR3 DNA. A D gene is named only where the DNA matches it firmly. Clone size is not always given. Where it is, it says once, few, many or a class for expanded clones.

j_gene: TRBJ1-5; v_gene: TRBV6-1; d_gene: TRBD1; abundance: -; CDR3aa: CASSETGQGFFGNQPQHF; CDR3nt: TGTGCCAGCAGTGAAACGGGACAGGGCTTTTTTGGCAATCAGCCCCAGCATTTT
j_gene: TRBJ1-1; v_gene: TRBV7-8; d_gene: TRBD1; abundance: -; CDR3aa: CASSLANGNLGQGNTEAFF; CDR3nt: TGTGCCAGCAGCTTAGCGAATGGGAACCTCGGACAGGGGAACACTGAAGCTTTCTTT
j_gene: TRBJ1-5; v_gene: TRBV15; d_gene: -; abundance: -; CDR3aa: CATSVTTFVRGINQPQHF; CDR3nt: TGTGCCACCAGCGTGACGACCTTTGTAAGGGGTATCAATCAGCCCCAGCATTTT
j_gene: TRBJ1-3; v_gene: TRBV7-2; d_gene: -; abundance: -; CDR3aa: CASSLKGAGNTIYF; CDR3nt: TGTGCCAGCAGCTTAAAGGGGGCTGGAAACACCATATATTTT
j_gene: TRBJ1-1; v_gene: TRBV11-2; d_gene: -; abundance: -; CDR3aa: CASSSNHPEAFF; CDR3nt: TGTGCCAGCAGCTCTAATCATCCTGAAGCTTTCTTT
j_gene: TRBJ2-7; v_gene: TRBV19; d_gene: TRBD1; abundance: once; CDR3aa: CASSPVDRGKDEQYF; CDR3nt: TGTGCCAGTAGTCCTGTCGACAGGGGGAAGGACGAGCAGTACTTC
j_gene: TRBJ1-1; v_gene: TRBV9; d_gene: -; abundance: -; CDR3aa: CASSVGQDNAEAFF; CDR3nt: TGTGCCAGCAGCGTGGGACAAGACAACGCTGAAGCTTTCTTT
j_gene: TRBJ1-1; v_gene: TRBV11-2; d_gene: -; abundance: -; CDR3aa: CASSPGVKTEAFF; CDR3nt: TGTGCCAGCAGCCCCGGGGTAAAAACTGAAGCTTTCTTT
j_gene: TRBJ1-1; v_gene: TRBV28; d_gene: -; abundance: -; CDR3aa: CASRNWDLGTEAFF; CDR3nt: TGTGCCAGCAGAAACTGGGACTTAGGAACTGAAGCTTTCTTT
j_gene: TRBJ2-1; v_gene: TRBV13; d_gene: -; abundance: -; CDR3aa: CASSRSGPGEQFF; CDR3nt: TGTGCCAGCAGCCGGAGCGGGCCAGGGGAGCAGTTCTTC
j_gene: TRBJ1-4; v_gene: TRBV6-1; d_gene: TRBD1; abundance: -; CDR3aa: CASSVRDRGATNEKLFF; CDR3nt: TGTGCCAGCAGTGTTCGGGACAGGGGCGCAACTAATGAAAAACTGTTTTTT
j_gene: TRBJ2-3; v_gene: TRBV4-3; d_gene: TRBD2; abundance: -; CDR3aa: CASSPGRPDTQYF; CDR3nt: TGCGCCAGCAGCCCCGGGAGGCCAGATACGCAGTATTTT
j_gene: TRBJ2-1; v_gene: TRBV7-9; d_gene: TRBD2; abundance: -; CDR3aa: CASSPPFRLAGVNNEQFF; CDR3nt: TGTGCCAGCAGCCCGCCCTTTAGACTAGCGGGGGTTAACAATGAGCAGTTCTTC
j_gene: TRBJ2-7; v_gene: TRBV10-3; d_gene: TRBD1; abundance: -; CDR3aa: CAISDATGATYEQYF; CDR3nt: TGTGCCATCAGTGACGCGACAGGGGCAACCTACGAGCAGTACTTC
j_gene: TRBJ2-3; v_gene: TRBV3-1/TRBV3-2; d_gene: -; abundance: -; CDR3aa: CASSQRPSLGTDTQYF; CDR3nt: TGTGCCAGCAGCCAAAGACCTAGTCTGGGTACAGATACGCAGTATTTT
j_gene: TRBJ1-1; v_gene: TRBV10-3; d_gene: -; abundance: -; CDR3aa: CAIRFEGSGEAFF; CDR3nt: TGTGCCATCAGATTTGAGGGTAGCGGTGAAGCTTTCTTT
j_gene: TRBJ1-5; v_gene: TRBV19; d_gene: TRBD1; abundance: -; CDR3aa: CASSITSGQGYQPQHF; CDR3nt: TGTGCCAGTAGTATTACCTCGGGACAGGGCTATCAGCCCCAGCATTTT
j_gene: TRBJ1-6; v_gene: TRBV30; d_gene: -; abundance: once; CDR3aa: CAWDSGQHNSPLHF; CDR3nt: TGTGCCTGGGACAGTGGACAGCATAATTCACCCCTCCACTTT
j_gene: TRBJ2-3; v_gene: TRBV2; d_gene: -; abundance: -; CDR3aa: CASGSGVGTDTQYF; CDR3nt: TGTGCCAGCGGGTCCGGGGTTGGCACAGATACGCAGTATTTT
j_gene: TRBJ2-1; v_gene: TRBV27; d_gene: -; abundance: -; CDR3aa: CASSLYPDYEGYNEQFF; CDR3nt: TGTGCCAGCAGTTTATATCCCGACTATGAAGGTTACAATGAGCAGTTCTTC
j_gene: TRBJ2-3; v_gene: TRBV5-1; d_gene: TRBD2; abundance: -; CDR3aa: CASSPWTSGGTGTQYF; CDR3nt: TGCGCCAGCAGCCCCTGGACTAGCGGGGGGACAGGTACGCAGTATTTT
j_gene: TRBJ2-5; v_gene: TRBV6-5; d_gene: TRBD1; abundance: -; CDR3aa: CASRGRGTETQYF; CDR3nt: TGTGCCAGCAGGGGCAGGGGGACGGAGACCCAGTACTTC
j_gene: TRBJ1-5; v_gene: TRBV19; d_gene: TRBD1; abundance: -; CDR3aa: CASSARQGPGPQHF; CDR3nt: TGTGCCAGTAGTGCCCGACAGGGGCCAGGGCCCCAGCATTTT
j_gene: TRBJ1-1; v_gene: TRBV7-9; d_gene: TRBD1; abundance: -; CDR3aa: CASSLQGANTEAFF; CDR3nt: TGTGCCAGCAGCCTTCAGGGGGCGAACACTGAAGCTTTCTTT
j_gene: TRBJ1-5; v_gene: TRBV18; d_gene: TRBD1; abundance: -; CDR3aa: CASSPGQGSQPQHF; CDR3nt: TGTGCCAGCTCACCTGGACAGGGGTCTCAGCCCCAGCATTTT
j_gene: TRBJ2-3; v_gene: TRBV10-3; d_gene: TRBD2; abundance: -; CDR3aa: CAIRGTSGGTTDTQYF; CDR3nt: TGTGCCATCAGGGGGACTAGCGGGGGAACCACAGATACGCAGTATTTT
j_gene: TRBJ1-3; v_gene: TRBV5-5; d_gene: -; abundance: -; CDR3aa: CASSARQEPSGNTIYF; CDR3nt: TGTGCCAGCAGCGCAAGACAGGAACCCTCTGGAAACACCATATATTTT
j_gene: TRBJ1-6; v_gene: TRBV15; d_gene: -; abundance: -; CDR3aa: CATSSRNSPLHF; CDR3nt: TGTGCCACCAGCAGTAGAAATTCACCCCTCCACTTT